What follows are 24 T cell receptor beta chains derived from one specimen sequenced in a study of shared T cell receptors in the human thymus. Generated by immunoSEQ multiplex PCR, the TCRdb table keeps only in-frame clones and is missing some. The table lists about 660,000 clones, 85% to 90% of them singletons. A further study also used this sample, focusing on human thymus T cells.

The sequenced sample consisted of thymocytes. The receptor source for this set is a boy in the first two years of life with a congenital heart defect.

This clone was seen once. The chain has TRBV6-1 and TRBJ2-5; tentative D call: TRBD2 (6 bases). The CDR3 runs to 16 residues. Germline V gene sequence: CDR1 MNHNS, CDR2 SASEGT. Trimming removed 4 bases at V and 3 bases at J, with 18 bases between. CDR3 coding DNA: TGTGCCAGCAGTGCGGCTAGAAGGAGGGTCAAAGAGACCCAGTACTTC. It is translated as CASSAARRRVKETQYF.

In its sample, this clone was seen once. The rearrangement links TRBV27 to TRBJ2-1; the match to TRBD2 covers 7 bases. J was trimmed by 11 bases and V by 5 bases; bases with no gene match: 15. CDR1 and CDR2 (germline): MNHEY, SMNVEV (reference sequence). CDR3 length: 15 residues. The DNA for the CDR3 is TGTGCCAGCAGTACCGGGACCACCTTAGCGGGTAAGCAGTTCTTC. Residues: CASSTGTTLAGKQFF.

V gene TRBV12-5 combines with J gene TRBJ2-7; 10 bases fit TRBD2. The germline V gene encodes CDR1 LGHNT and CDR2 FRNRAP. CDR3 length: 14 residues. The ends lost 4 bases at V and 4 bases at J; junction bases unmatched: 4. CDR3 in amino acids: CASGSASGSYEQYF. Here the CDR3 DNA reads TGTGCTAGTGGTTCGGCTAGCGGGAGTTACGAGCAGTACTTC.

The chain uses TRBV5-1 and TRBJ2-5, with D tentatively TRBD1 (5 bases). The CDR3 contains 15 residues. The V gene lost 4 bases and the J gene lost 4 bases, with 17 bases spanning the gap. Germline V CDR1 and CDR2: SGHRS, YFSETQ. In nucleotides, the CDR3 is TGCGCCAGCAGCCGGGCCAAGGGGCCGGGAGAGACCCAGTACTTC. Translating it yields CASSRAKGPGETQYF.

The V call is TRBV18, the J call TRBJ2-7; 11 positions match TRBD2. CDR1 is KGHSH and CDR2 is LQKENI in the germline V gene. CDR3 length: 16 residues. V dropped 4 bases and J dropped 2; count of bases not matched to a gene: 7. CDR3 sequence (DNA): TGTGCCAGCTCACTTACCTCGACTAGCGGGGCCTACGAGCAGTACTTC. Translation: CASSLTSTSGAYEQYF. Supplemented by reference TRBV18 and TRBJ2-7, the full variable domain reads NAGVMQNPRHLVRRRGQEARLRCSPMKGHSHVYWYRQLPEEGLKFMVYLQKENIIDESGMPKERFSAEFPKEGPSILRIQQVVRGDSAAYFCASSLTSTSGAYEQYFGPGTRLTVT.

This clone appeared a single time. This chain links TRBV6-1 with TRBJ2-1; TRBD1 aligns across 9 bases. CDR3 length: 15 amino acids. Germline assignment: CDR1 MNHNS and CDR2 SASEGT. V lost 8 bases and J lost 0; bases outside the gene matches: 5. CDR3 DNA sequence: TGTGCCAGCCTGCCGGGACAGGGCTCCTACAATGAGCAGTTCTTC. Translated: CASLPGQGSYNEQFF.

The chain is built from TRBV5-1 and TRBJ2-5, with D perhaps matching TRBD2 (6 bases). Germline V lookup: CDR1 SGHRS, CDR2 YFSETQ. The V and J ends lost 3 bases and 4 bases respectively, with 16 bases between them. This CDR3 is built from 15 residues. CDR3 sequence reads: CASSSAGSGRETQYF. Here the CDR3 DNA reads TGCGCCAGCAGCTCCGCGGGATCTGGGAGAGAGACCCAGTACTTC.

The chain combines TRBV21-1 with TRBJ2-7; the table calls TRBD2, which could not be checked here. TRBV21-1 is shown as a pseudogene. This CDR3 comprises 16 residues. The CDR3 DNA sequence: TGTGCCAGCAGCAAAGTGAGCGGGATTAGCTCCTACGAGCAGTACTTC. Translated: CASSKVSGISSYEQYF.

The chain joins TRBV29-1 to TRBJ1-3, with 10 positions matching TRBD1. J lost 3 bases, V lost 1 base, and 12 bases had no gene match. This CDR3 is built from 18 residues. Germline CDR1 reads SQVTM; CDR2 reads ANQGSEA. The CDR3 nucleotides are TGCAGCGTTGAAGCCCCGGACAGGGGGGATCTGTTTGGAAACACCATATATTTT. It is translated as CSVEAPDRGDLFGNTIYF.

The CDR3 reads CASSHRGRGYGYTF. CDR3 coding DNA: TGTGCCAGCAGCCACAGGGGAAGGGGCTATGGCTACACCTTC. This chain links TRBV11-1 with TRBJ1-2; 7 nucleotides agree with TRBD1. Germline assignment: CDR1 SGHAT and CDR2 FQDESV (reference sequence). V gave up 5 bases and J gave up 4 bases; unmatched junction bases: 7. This CDR3 spans 14 amino acids.

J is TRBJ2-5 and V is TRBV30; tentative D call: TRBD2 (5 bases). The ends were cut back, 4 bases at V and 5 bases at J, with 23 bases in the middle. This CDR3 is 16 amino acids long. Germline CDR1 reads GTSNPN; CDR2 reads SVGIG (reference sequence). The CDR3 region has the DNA TGTGCCTGGATAAGGGCTAGCAGCCTCCCAAGGGAGACCCAGTACTTC. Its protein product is CAWIRASSLPRETQYF.

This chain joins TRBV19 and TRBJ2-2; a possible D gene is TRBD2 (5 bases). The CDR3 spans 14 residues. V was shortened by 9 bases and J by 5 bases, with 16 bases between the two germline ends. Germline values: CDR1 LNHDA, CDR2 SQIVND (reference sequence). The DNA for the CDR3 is TGTGCCAGCACCCTAGCCTTAAAAACCGGGGAGCTGTTTTTT. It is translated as CASTLALKTGELFF.

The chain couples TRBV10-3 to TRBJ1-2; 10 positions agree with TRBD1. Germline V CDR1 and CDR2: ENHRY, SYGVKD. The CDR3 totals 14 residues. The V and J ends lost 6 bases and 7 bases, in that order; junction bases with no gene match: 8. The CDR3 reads CAISTRDRGCGYTF. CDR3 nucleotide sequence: TGTGCCATCAGCACACGGGACAGGGGATGTGGCTACACCTTC.

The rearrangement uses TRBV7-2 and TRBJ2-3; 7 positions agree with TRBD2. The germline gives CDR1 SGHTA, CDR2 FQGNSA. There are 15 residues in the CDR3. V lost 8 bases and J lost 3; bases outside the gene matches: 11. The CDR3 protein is CASRCGRGGTDTQYF. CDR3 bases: TGTGCCAGCCGATGCGGGAGAGGAGGAACAGATACGCAGTATTTT. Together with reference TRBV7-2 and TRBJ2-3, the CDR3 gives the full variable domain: GAGVSQSPSNKVTEKGKDVELRCDPISGHTALYWYRQSLGQGLEFLIYFQGNSAPDKSGLPSDRFSAERTGGSVSTLTIQRTQQEDSAVYLCASRCGRGGTDTQYFGPGTRLTVL.

CDR3 nucleotides: TGTGCCAGTAGTATAGGGGACAGGACCTACGAGCAGTACTTC. Its protein product is CASSIGDRTYEQYF. This chain uses TRBV19 with TRBJ2-7, with TRBD1 matching 8 bases. The CDR3 is made up of 14 amino acids. Germline CDR1 and CDR2: LNHDA and SQIVND (reference sequence). Trimming took 1 base from V and 2 from J; bases not matched to a gene: 1.

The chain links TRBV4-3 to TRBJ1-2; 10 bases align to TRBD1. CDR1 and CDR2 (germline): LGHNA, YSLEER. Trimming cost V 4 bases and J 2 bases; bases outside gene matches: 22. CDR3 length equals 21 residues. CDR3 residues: CASSLHASGQGKRPRNYGYTF. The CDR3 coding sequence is TGCGCCAGCAGCCTCCATGCGTCGGGACAGGGGAAACGCCCCAGAAACTATGGCTACACCTTC.

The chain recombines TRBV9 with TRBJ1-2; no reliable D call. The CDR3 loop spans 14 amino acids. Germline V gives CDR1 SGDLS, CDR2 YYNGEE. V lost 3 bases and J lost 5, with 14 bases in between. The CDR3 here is CASSAGSPSYGYTF. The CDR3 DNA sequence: TGTGCCAGCAGCGCCGGGTCTCCCTCATATGGCTACACCTTC.

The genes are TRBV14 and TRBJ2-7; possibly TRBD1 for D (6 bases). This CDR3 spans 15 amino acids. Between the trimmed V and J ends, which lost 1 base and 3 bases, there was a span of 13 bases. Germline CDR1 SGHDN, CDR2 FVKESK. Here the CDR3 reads CASSQGRDKDYEQYF. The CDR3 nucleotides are TGTGCCAGCAGCCAAGGTCGGGACAAAGACTACGAGCAGTACTTC.

This CDR3 is CASSQTGTGHEKLFF. CDR3 coding DNA: TGCGCCAGCAGCCAAACCGGGACAGGGCATGAAAAACTGTTTTTT. The genes are TRBV4-3 and TRBJ1-4, with 9 bases that match TRBD1. This CDR3 is built from 15 residues. Germline V gene data show CDR1 as LGHNA and CDR2 as YSLEER. The V and J ends lost 2 bases and 6 bases, in that order; junction bases with no gene match: 4.

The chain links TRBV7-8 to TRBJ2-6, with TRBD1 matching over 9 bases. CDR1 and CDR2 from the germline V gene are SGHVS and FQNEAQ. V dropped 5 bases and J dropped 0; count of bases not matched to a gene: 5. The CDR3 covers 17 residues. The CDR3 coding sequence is TGTGCCAGCAGCCGGGGACAGGGCGGCTCTGGGGCCAACGTCCTGACTTTC. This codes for CASSRGQGGSGANVLTF.

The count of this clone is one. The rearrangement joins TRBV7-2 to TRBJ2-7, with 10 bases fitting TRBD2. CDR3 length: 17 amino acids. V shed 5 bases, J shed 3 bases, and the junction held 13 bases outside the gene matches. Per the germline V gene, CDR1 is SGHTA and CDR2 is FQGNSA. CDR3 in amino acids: CASSGLGWSGRVYEQYF. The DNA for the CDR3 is TGTGCCAGCAGCGGCCTGGGGTGGAGCGGGAGGGTCTACGAGCAGTACTTC. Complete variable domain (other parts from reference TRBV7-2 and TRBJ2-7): GAGVSQSPSNKVTEKGKDVELRCDPISGHTALYWYRQSLGQGLEFLIYFQGNSAPDKSGLPSDRFSAERTGGSVSTLTIQRTQQEDSAVYLCASSGLGWSGRVYEQYFGPGTRLTVT.

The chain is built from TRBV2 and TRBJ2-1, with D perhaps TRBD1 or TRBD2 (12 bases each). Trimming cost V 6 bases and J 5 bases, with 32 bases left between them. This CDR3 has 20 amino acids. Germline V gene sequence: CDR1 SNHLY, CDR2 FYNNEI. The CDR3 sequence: CASRPTSGQGASGRDNEQFF. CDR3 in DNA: TGTGCCAGCAGGCCCACCTCGGGACAGGGGGCTAGCGGGAGGGACAATGAGCAGTTCTTC.

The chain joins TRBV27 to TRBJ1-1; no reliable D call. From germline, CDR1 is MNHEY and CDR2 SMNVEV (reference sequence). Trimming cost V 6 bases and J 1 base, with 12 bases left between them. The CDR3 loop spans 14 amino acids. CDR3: CASSPYERNTEAFF. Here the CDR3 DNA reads TGTGCCAGCAGCCCTTATGAGCGGAACACTGAAGCTTTCTTT.

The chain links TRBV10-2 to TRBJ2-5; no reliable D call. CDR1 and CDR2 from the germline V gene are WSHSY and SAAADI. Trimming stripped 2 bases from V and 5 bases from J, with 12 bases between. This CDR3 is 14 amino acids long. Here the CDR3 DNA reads TGCGCCAGCAGTGAGCTGGTAGCTTGGGAGACCCAGTACTTC. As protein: CASSELVAWETQYF.